This T cell receptor beta chain was observed in a study of blood T cell repertoires in COVID-19. CDR1 is SGHTA, CDR2 FQGNSA, per germline. Between the trimmed V and J ends, which lost 6 bases and 7 bases, there was a span of 12 bases. The CDR3 runs to 13 residues. This clone occurred a few times. TCRdb keeps only in-frame clones here, not all; method: immunoSEQ multiplex PCR. Of approximately 190,000 clones listed, 70% to 85% are singletons. The TCR was taken from a woman younger than 45 with acute or convalescent COVID-19. The chain recombines TRBV7-2 with TRBJ2-2; the D is unclear. The sequencing sample was made of peripheral blood. The DNA of the CDR3 is TGTGCCAGCAGATACTCTAGAATCGGGGAGCTGTTTTTT. Translated: CASRYSRIGELFF.